These 29 T cell receptor beta chains share one sample of origin, sequenced in a study of T cell responses to AZD1222 COVID-19 vaccine. Profiled with immunoSEQ multiplex PCR; TCRdb holds only in-frame clones, not every one. The table lists 100,000 to 150,000 clones, 75% to 90% of them singletons. Here the sequenced sample was peripheral blood, taken on day 0 of AZD1222 vaccination. Receptor source: an adult in good health.

This clone has a single count. The V gene is TRBV5-1, the J gene TRBJ2-4; D is uncertain. V was clipped by 0 bases and J by 1 base, with 8 bases between them. This CDR3 contains 15 residues. CDR1 SGHRS and CDR2 YFSETQ come from the germline V gene. The CDR3, as DNA: TGCGCCAGCAGCTTGGGGGCAGAGGCCAAAAACATTCAGTACTTC. Its protein product is CASSLGAEAKNIQYF.

The chain couples TRBV11-3 to TRBJ1-1, with a possible D match to TRBD1 (5 bases). From germline, CDR1 is SGHNT and CDR2 YENEEA. The ends were cut back, 4 bases at V and 1 base at J, with 13 bases in the middle. The CDR3 covers 15 residues. In nucleotides, the CDR3 is TGTGCCAGCAGCTACGGGGCTGATCAGAACACTGAAGCTTTCTTT. It encodes CASSYGADQNTEAFF. The variable domain in full, completed from reference TRBV11-3 and TRBJ1-1, reads EAGVVQSPRYKIIEKKQPVAFWCNPISGHNTLYWYLQNLGQGPELLIRYENEEAVDDSQLPKDRFSAERLKGVDSTLKIQPAELGDSAVYLCASSYGADQNTEAFFGQGTRLTVV.

The chain has TRBV3-1 (or the pseudogene TRBV3-2) and TRBJ1-1, with D uncertain. The V gene's germline CDR1 is LGHDT and CDR2 YNNKEL (reference sequence). The CDR3 extends over 17 amino acids. Between the trimmed V and J ends, which lost 8 bases and 4 bases, there was a span of 26 bases. This chain's CDR3 is CASAKLHGGRYPTEAFF. CDR3 bases: TGTGCCAGCGCCAAGCTTCATGGCGGAAGGTACCCCACTGAAGCTTTCTTT.

The chain carries TRBV7-2 and TRBJ2-1; TRBD1 might be the D (6 bases). This CDR3 has 16 residues. CDR1 and CDR2 from the germline V gene are SGHTA and FQGNSA. Trimming stripped 4 bases from V and 2 bases from J, with 15 bases between. In DNA, the CDR3 is TGTGCCAGCAGCTCAGGACAGCTTCTTACCTACAATGAGCAGTTCTTC. Amino acids: CASSSGQLLTYNEQFF.

The chain carries TRBV5-1 and TRBJ1-2; the D is unclear. The CDR3 has 13 residues. Germline-derived CDR1 and CDR2 are SGHRS and YFSETQ. V lost 2 bases, J lost 6 bases, and 11 bases lay in between. This CDR3 is CASSFFGEDGYTF. CDR3 in DNA: TGCGCCAGCAGCTTTTTTGGTGAAGATGGCTACACCTTC.

This clone is a singleton in its sample. The V and J genes are TRBV24-1 and TRBJ1-1, with D uncertain. Per germline, CDR1 KGHDR and CDR2 SFDVKD. The CDR3 sequence is 13 residues long. Trimming removed 5 bases at V and 1 base at J, with 7 bases between. The DNA of the CDR3 is TGTGCCACCAGTGCCCCTGGGAACACTGAAGCTTTCTTT. The encoded protein is CATSAPGNTEAFF.

V is TRBV11-2 and J is TRBJ1-2; D is uncertain. Trimming left V 1 base short and J 4 bases short, with 13 bases between. The CDR3 consists of 15 residues. Germline assignment: CDR1 SGHAT and CDR2 FQNNGV. The CDR3 spells CASSLGVSSSYGYTF. The CDR3 DNA reads TGTGCCAGCAGCTTAGGGGTCAGTTCGAGCTATGGCTACACCTTC. Full variable domain (rest looked up from reference TRBV11-2 and TRBJ1-2): EAGVAQSPRYKIIEKRQSVAFWCNPISGHATLYWYQQILGQGPKLLIQFQNNGVVDDSQLPKDRFSAERLKGVDSTLKIQPAKLEDSAVYLCASSLGVSSSYGYTFGSGTRLTVV.

The genes are TRBV11-2 and TRBJ1-1; no definite D call. The CDR3 consists of 13 residues. Germline V lookup: CDR1 SGHAT, CDR2 FQNNGV. The V and J ends lost 8 bases and 4 bases respectively, with 14 bases between them. CDR3 loop: CASRGFEGTEAFF. In DNA form, the CDR3 reads TGTGCCAGCCGGGGTTTTGAGGGCACTGAAGCTTTCTTT.

This chain links TRBV27 with TRBJ1-2; TRBD1 might be the D (5 bases). This CDR3 is 16 amino acids long. V lost 4 bases and J lost 3, with 18 bases in between. Germline V CDR1 and CDR2: MNHEY, SMNVEV (reference sequence). The CDR3 loop is CASSSSRDGLHYGYTF. CDR3 DNA sequence: TGTGCCAGCAGTTCATCTCGGGACGGGCTGCACTATGGCTACACCTTC.

This rearrangement joins TRBV6-6 to TRBJ2-5; D remains ambiguous. The germline V and J ends were trimmed by 7 bases and 5 bases, with 17 bases remaining between them. Germline assignment: CDR1 MNHNY and CDR2 SVGAGI (reference sequence). The CDR3 is made up of 14 amino acids. The CDR3 coding sequence is TGTGCCAGCAAAATCGGCCTTACGTGGGAGACCCAGTACTTC. Encoded protein: CASKIGLTWETQYF.

The rearrangement uses TRBV7-8 and TRBJ2-1, with 8 positions matching TRBD1. Germline CDR1 reads SGHVS; CDR2 reads FQNEAQ. The V gene end was trimmed by 5 bases and the J gene end by 9 bases; junction bases not matched to a gene: 12. The CDR3 consists of 15 residues. CDR3 region: CASSISQGAGSEQFF. In nucleotides, the CDR3 is TGTGCCAGCAGCATTTCCCAGGGGGCTGGGAGTGAGCAGTTCTTC.

This rearrangement joins TRBV5-4 to TRBJ1-2; D uncertain. Trimming shortened V by 5 bases and J by 0 bases, and 8 bases separated the two germline ends. The CDR3 contains 13 residues. Germline V gives CDR1 SGHNT, CDR2 YYREEE (reference sequence). In nucleotides, the CDR3 is TGTGCCAGCAGAACCACACCTAACTATGGCTACACCTTC. This gives the protein CASRTTPNYGYTF.

This rearrangement joins TRBV30 to TRBJ2-5; the D is unclear. Trimming removed 2 bases from V and 5 bases from J, with 9 bases in between. The CDR3 totals 12 residues. Germline loops: CDR1 GTSNPN, CDR2 SVGIG (reference sequence). The CDR3 reads CAWSYLGETQYF. The DNA for the CDR3 is TGTGCCTGGAGTTATCTGGGGGAGACCCAGTACTTC.

The rearrangement uses TRBV28 and TRBJ1-1; possible D gene TRBD1, 6 bases. The CDR3 consists of 13 residues. V was pared by 11 bases and J by 5 bases, with 18 bases between. Germline V gene data show CDR1 as MDHEN and CDR2 as SYDVKM. The CDR3 loop is CAGLSGGRTEAFF. The DNA of the CDR3 is TGTGCCGGACTTAGCGGGGGGCGAACTGAAGCTTTCTTT.

The chain couples TRBV28 to TRBJ2-7, with D maybe TRBD1 (6 bases). Germline values: CDR1 MDHEN, CDR2 SYDVKM. V dropped 4 bases and J dropped 0 bases, with 16 bases sitting between them. This CDR3 has 16 amino acids. CDR3 protein: CASSSPPDRSSYEQYF. In nucleotides, the CDR3 is TGTGCCAGCAGTTCCCCCCCTGACAGGAGCTCCTACGAGCAGTACTTC.

This chain uses TRBV18 with TRBJ2-3, with a possible D match to TRBD1 (7 bases). V gave up 7 bases and J gave up 0 bases, with 14 bases separating them. The CDR3 is 15 amino acids. Per germline, CDR1 KGHSH and CDR2 LQKENI. CDR3 in DNA: TGTGCCAGCTTACTGACAGGGACTAGCACAGATACGCAGTATTTT. Its translation: CASLLTGTSTDTQYF.

The genes are TRBV4-2 and TRBJ2-7, with TRBD1 matching over 7 bases. CDR3 length: 16 residues. Germline loops: CDR1 LGHNA, CDR2 YNFKEQ. V was clipped by 0 bases and J by 3 bases; unmatched bases: 8. The CDR3 region has the DNA TGTGCCAGCAGCCAAGATCTCGGGACAGCACTCTACGAGCAGTACTTC. Its translation: CASSQDLGTALYEQYF.

The V gene is TRBV2, the J gene TRBJ2-5, with unresolved D. The germline gives CDR1 SNHLY, CDR2 FYNNEI. This CDR3 region has 13 residues. Between the trimmed V and J ends, which lost 4 bases and 1 base, there was a span of 7 bases. The CDR3: CASSAVTQETQYF. DNA for the CDR3: TGTGCCAGCAGTGCGGTCACCCAAGAGACCCAGTACTTC.

In this sample, this clone turned up once. J is TRBJ1-4 and V is TRBV5-1, with D possibly TRBD1 on 6 matching bases. Trimming left V 0 bases short and J 7 bases short, with 13 bases between. This CDR3 comprises 15 residues. Germline CDR1 is SGHRS and CDR2 is YFSETQ. The CDR3 DNA reads as TGCGCCAGCAGCTTGGAACAGGGTTATGGTGAAAAACTGTTTTTT. Its translation is CASSLEQGYGEKLFF.

This chain connects TRBV23-1 to TRBJ2-1; unclear D gene. TRBV23-1 is an open reading frame whose function is uncertain. This CDR3 is built from 13 residues. The germline V and J ends were trimmed by 8 bases and 5 bases, with 13 bases remaining between them. In DNA, the CDR3 is TGCGCCAGCGGACCCCCCTGGGACAATGAGCAGTTCTTC. Translation gives CASGPPWDNEQFF.

The V gene is TRBV7-7, the J gene TRBJ2-7, with 9 bases identical to TRBD2. The germline V gene encodes CDR1 SSHAT and CDR2 FNYEAQ (reference sequence). Trimming cost V 4 bases and J 2 bases; bases outside gene matches: 6. The CDR3 runs to 15 residues. Here the CDR3 reads CASSSGAGGAYEQYF. CDR3 DNA sequence: TGTGCCAGCAGCTCTGGAGCGGGAGGAGCCTACGAGCAGTACTTC. The full variable domain, its missing parts supplied by reference TRBV7-7 and TRBJ2-7, is GAGVSQSPRYKVTKRGQDVTLRCDPISSHATLYWYQQALGQGPEFLTYFNYEAQPDKSGLPSDRFSAERPEGSISTLTIQRTEQRDSAMYRCASSSGAGGAYEQYFGPGTRLTVT.

The chain joins TRBV5-1 to TRBJ1-4, with D possibly being TRBD1 (6 bases). V was cut by 2 bases and J by 8 bases, with 13 bases left in between. The CDR3 runs 14 residues. Germline values: CDR1 SGHRS, CDR2 YFSETQ. CDR3 DNA: TGCGCCAGCAGCTTAAACAGGGACGTCGAAAAACTGTTTTTT. This codes for CASSLNRDVEKLFF.

The V gene is TRBV30, the J gene TRBJ1-4, with D hard to call. The CDR3 loop spans 14 amino acids. Germline CDR1 is GTSNPN and CDR2 is SVGIG (reference sequence). The V and J ends lost 3 bases and 7 bases respectively, with 15 bases between them. CDR3 nucleotides: TGTGCCTGGAGCCTCGGACTTGGGAGTGAAAAACTGTTTTTT. Protein sequence: CAWSLGLGSEKLFF.

The chain couples TRBV20-1 to TRBJ1-2; D perhaps matches TRBD1 (5 bases). CDR3 length: 14 residues. The ends were cut back, 3 bases at V and 8 bases at J, with 19 bases in the middle. Germline V gives CDR1 DFQATT, CDR2 SNEGSKA (reference sequence). CDR3 in amino acids: CSASKVPGTWGYTF. Written as DNA, the CDR3 is TGCAGTGCTAGTAAGGTCCCGGGGACCTGGGGCTACACCTTC.

The gene calls are TRBV4-3 and TRBJ2-5; D is uncertain. CDR1 and CDR2 (germline): LGHNA, YSLEER. With 4 bases removed from V and 5 bases from J, the gap between germline ends came to 11 bases. The CDR3 runs 13 residues. CDR3 sequence (DNA): TGCGCCAGCAGCCGAGGAGTAGGGGAGACCCAGTACTTC. Its protein is CASSRGVGETQYF.

V usage is TRBV11-2 and J usage is TRBJ2-2, with TRBD2 matching 7 bases. V trimming: 5 bases; J trimming: 1 base; junction bases outside the gene matches: 10. The germline gives CDR1 SGHAT, CDR2 FQNNGV. The CDR3 loop spans 17 amino acids. Written as DNA, the CDR3 is TGTGCCAGCAGCGCCCCGGGGGGAGCGAAGAACACCGGGGAGCTGTTTTTT. Its translation: CASSAPGGAKNTGELFF.

This chain connects TRBV24-1 to TRBJ2-3; 14 positions agree with TRBD2. Germline CDR1 is KGHDR and CDR2 is SFDVKD. This CDR3 comprises 18 residues. The junction had 8 bases not matched to a gene; V was cut back by 4 bases and J by 3 bases. CDR3 sequence: CATSDPLGLAGGTDTQYF. DNA for the CDR3: TGTGCCACCAGTGACCCCCTAGGACTAGCGGGAGGAACAGATACGCAGTATTTT.

V gene TRBV5-5 combines with J gene TRBJ1-1; D gene unclear. Germline assignment: CDR1 SGHKS and CDR2 YYEKEE (reference sequence). The CDR3 spans 15 residues. Between the trimmed V and J ends, which lost 1 base and 0 bases, there was a span of 10 bases. The CDR3 nucleotides are TGTGCCAGCAGCTTGATGGGCGGCCTGAACACTGAAGCTTTCTTT. As protein: CASSLMGGLNTEAFF.

This sequence joins TRBV10-3 and TRBJ1-3, with D tentatively TRBD1 (5 bases). The CDR3 length is 16 residues. CDR1 and CDR2 (germline): ENHRY, SYGVKD. Deletions cut 7 bases from V and 0 bases from J, with 16 bases between. CDR3 in amino acids: CAITPGTADSGNTIYF. Written as DNA, the CDR3 is TGTGCCATCACACCCGGGACTGCCGACTCTGGAAACACCATATATTTT.